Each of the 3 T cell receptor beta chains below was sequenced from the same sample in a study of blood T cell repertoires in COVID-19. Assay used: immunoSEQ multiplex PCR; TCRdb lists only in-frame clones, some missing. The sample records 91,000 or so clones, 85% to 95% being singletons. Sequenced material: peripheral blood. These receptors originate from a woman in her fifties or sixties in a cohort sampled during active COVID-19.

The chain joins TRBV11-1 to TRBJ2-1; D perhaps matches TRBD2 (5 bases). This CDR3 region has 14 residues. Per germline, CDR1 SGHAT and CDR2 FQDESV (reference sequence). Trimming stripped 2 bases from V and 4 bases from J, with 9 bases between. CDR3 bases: TGTGCCAGCAGCTTACGGGGAGAATACAATGAGCAGTTCTTC. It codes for CASSLRGEYNEQFF.

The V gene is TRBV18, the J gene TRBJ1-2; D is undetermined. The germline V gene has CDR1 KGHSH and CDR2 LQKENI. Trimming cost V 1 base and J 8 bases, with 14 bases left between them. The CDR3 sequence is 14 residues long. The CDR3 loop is CASSPRAEGGGYTF. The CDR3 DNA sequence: TGTGCCAGCTCACCACGGGCAGAGGGTGGCGGCTACACCTTC.

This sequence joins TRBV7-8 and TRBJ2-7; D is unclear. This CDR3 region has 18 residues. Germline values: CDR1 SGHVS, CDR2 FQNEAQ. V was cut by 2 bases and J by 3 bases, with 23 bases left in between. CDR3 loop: CASSLRPSDDISVYEQYF. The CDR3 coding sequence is TGTGCCAGCAGCTTAAGACCCTCCGATGACATATCCGTCTACGAGCAGTACTTC.